These 23 T cell receptor beta chains originate from one sample sequenced in a study of blood T cell repertoires in COVID-19 (dated by TCRdb to 2018 to 2020). The library relied on the immunoSEQ multiplex PCR assay. In its TCRdb copy, this immuneACCESS table keeps in-frame sequences only and misses some clones. Where compared with another copy, unresolved V genes explain less than half of these, and the others have no known cause. This sample gives around 100,000 clones in total; around nine tenths of them show up just once. The top ten clones comprise approximately 5.3% of the sample. Input material: peripheral blood. All receptors derive from a human donor in a cohort sampled during active COVID-19.

The chain joins TRBV6-1 to TRBJ2-2, with 8 bases that match TRBD1. The CDR3 has 14 residues. From germline, CDR1 is MNHNS and CDR2 SASEGT. Trimming cost V 2 bases and J 7 bases; bases outside gene matches: 3. CDR3 in amino acids: CASSEPGGGGELFF. CDR3 DNA sequence: TGTGCCAGCAGTGAACCAGGGGGCGGCGGGGAGCTGTTTTTT.

The V gene is TRBV4-2, the J gene TRBJ1-1; D is unresolved. The germline V gene encodes CDR1 LGHNA and CDR2 YNFKEQ. V lost 5 bases, J lost 1 base, and 11 bases lay in between. The CDR3 spans 14 residues. The CDR3 bases are TGTGCCAGCAGCTTCCCGGACTGGAACACTGAAGCTTTCTTT. It codes for CASSFPDWNTEAFF.

The V call is TRBV7-9, the J call TRBJ1-4; D call uncertain. V shed 1 base and J shed 2 bases, with 8 bases lying between them. The CDR3 has 15 amino acids. Germline loops: CDR1 SEHNR, CDR2 FQNEAQ (reference sequence). CDR3 nucleotides: TGTGCCAGCAGCTTAGAGGAGGGTACTAATGAAAAACTGTTTTTT. This gives the protein CASSLEEGTNEKLFF.

V and J are TRBV11-1 and TRBJ2-7; 7 nucleotides match TRBD2. The CDR3 spans 12 residues. V dropped 3 bases and J dropped 6; count of bases not matched to a gene: 2. Germline CDR1 reads SGHAT; CDR2 reads FQDESV (reference sequence). CDR3 DNA sequence: TGTGCCAGCAGCTTGGGAGGGGCCGAGCAGTACTTC. As protein: CASSLGGAEQYF.

The chain joins TRBV20-1 to TRBJ2-1; no definite D call. There are 10 residues in the CDR3. In germline, CDR1 is DFQATT, CDR2 SNEGSKA (reference sequence). V lost 6 bases and J 8 bases, leaving 8 bases between the germline ends. CDR3 bases: TGCAGTGCCGATACTGATGAGCAGTTCTTC. Translating gives CSADTDEQFF.

V and J are TRBV5-6 and TRBJ2-1, with 11 bases identical to TRBD1. The germline V gene has CDR1 SGHDT and CDR2 YYEEEE. With V trimmed by 2 bases and J by 5 bases, 15 bases remained unmatched. The CDR3 runs 19 residues. The CDR3 nucleotides read TGTGCCAGCAGCTTTGGACCCCGGACAGGGGGCCTTACCAACAATGAGCAGTTCTTC. Protein sequence: CASSFGPRTGGLTNNEQFF. Looking up the rest from reference TRBV5-6 and TRBJ2-1 gives the full variable domain: DAGVTQSPTHLIKTRGQQVTLRCSPKSGHDTVSWYQQALGQGPQFIFQYYEEEERQRGNFPDRFSGHQFPNYSSELNVNALLLGDSALYLCASSFGPRTGGLTNNEQFFGPGTRLTVL.

V is TRBV19 and J is TRBJ2-2; D possibly corresponds to TRBD1 (6 bases). V lost 3 bases and J 0 bases, leaving 17 bases between the germline ends. This CDR3 contains 18 residues. Germline V CDR1 and CDR2: LNHDA, SQIVND (reference sequence). CDR3 sequence: CASSIPRQALTNTGELFF. The CDR3 bases are TGTGCCAGTAGTATTCCCCGACAGGCCCTAACGAACACCGGGGAGCTGTTTTTT.

The sample holds a few counts of this clone. V usage is TRBV27 and J usage is TRBJ1-2; D might be TRBD1 (6 bases). Germline CDR1 and CDR2: MNHEY and SMNVEV (reference sequence). V was clipped by 4 bases and J by 9 bases, with 12 bases between them. The CDR3 loop spans 12 amino acids. The CDR3 here is CASSWGGTSYTF. The CDR3 coding sequence is TGTGCCAGCAGTTGGGGGGGGACAAGCTACACCTTC.

The CDR3 loop is CASSFGQIWQYF. CDR3 bases: TGTGCCAGCAGTTTTGGCCAGATTTGGCAGTACTTC. The rearrangement uses TRBV28 and TRBJ2-7; D is ambiguous. Germline V CDR1 and CDR2: MDHEN, SYDVKM. With 3 bases removed from V and 9 bases from J, the gap between germline ends came to 12 bases. CDR3 length: 12 amino acids.

The CDR3 sequence: CASSVGTGETEAFF. The CDR3 bases are TGTGCCAGCAGTGTAGGAACAGGGGAGACTGAAGCTTTCTTT. This sequence joins TRBV25-1 and TRBJ1-1; 7 bases align to TRBD1. The CDR3 covers 14 residues. Germline V gene sequence: CDR1 MGHDK, CDR2 SYGVNS. V lost 4 bases, J lost 5 bases, and 7 bases stayed unmatched.

The rearrangement links TRBV7-2 to TRBJ2-1; 9 bases match TRBD1. Unmatched junction bases numbered 7, after V lost 7 bases and J lost 9 bases. Germline V gene data show CDR1 as SGHTA and CDR2 as FQGNSA. The CDR3 contains 13 residues. CDR3 DNA sequence: TGTGCCAGCAACGAACAGGGGGCTGGTGAGCAGTTCTTC. It yields the protein CASNEQGAGEQFF. Using reference TRBV7-2 and TRBJ2-1 for the parts outside the CDR3, the full variable domain is GAGVSQSPSNKVTEKGKDVELRCDPISGHTALYWYRQSLGQGLEFLIYFQGNSAPDKSGLPSDRFSAERTGGSVSTLTIQRTQQEDSAVYLCASNEQGAGEQFFGPGTRLTVL.

J is TRBJ2-3 and V is TRBV7-2, with 9 bases that match TRBD2. CDR3 size: 14 residues. The germline CDR1 and CDR2 sequences are SGHTA and FQGNSA. The ends lost 5 bases at V and 7 bases at J; junction bases unmatched: 7. The CDR3 loop reads CASSISGRVNTQYF. The CDR3 nucleotides read TGTGCCAGCAGCATTAGCGGGAGAGTAAATACGCAGTATTTT.

A few counts support this clone. The chain carries TRBV7-2 and TRBJ2-3, with 7 bases matching TRBD2. V was pared by 5 bases and J by 1 base, with 9 bases of the junction left unmatched. Germline V CDR1 and CDR2: SGHTA, FQGNSA. This CDR3 is 16 amino acids long. CDR3 nucleotide sequence: TGTGCCAGCAGCATTCGAGCGGGATCCGGCACAGATACGCAGTATTTT. Protein: CASSIRAGSGTDTQYF.

The rearrangement joins TRBV7-9 to TRBJ2-3; a weak D match, TRBD2 (5 bases). From germline, CDR1 is SEHNR and CDR2 FQNEAQ (reference sequence). V was shortened by 5 bases and J by 3 bases, with 12 bases between the two germline ends. The CDR3 contains 14 residues. CDR3: CASSQSGRTDTQYF. The CDR3 DNA sequence: TGTGCCAGCAGCCAAAGCGGTCGGACAGATACGCAGTATTTT.

The genes are TRBV6-2 or TRBV6-3 and TRBJ2-3; no clear D. Germline V gene sequence: CDR1 MNHEY, CDR2 SVGEGT. This CDR3 comprises 11 residues. The V and J ends lost 5 bases and 2 bases respectively, with 2 bases between them. The CDR3 protein is CASSLTDTQYF. CDR3 nucleotide sequence: TGTGCCAGCAGTCTCACAGATACGCAGTATTTT.

V and J are TRBV27 and TRBJ2-7, with 9 bases that match TRBD1. V gave up 8 bases and J gave up 5 bases; unmatched junction bases: 10. The CDR3 consists of 14 residues. CDR1 and CDR2 (germline): MNHEY, SMNVEV (reference sequence). CDR3 coding DNA: TGTGCCAGCTGCTCGGGACAGGGTCGGGACGAGCAGTACTTC. It yields the protein CASCSGQGRDEQYF.

The chain couples TRBV9 to TRBJ1-1; 9 bases match TRBD1. The germline CDR1 and CDR2 sequences are SGDLS and YYNGEE. The CDR3 is 14 amino acids. V lost 0 bases, J lost 10 bases, and 7 bases stayed unmatched. CDR3 residues: CASSVEVDRGVAFF. The DNA for the CDR3 is TGTGCCAGCAGCGTAGAAGTGGACAGGGGTGTAGCTTTCTTT. The whole variable domain, filled in from reference TRBV9 and TRBJ1-1, reads DSGVTQTPKHLITATGQRVTLRCSPRSGDLSVYWYQQSLDQGLQFLIQYYNGEERAKGNILERFSAQQFPDLHSELNLSSLELGDSALYFCASSVEVDRGVAFFGQGTRLTVV.

This chain uses TRBV27 with TRBJ1-2, with 8 bases identical to TRBD1. The CDR3 is made up of 16 amino acids. CDR1 is MNHEY, CDR2 SMNVEV, per germline (reference sequence). V gave up 2 bases and J gave up 6 bases; unmatched junction bases: 11. The CDR3 DNA reads TGTGCCAGCAGTTTACTTCCGGCAGGGGGCGTGAATGGCTACACCTTC. This encodes CASSLLPAGGVNGYTF.

J is TRBJ1-3 and V is TRBV9; a possible D gene is TRBD1 (5 bases). Germline V gene data show CDR1 as SGDLS and CDR2 as YYNGEE. The CDR3 length is 16 residues. The V and J ends lost 0 bases and 0 bases respectively, with 10 bases between them. This CDR3 reads CASSVVGGYSGNTIYF. Here the CDR3 DNA reads TGTGCCAGCAGCGTAGTGGGGGGTTACTCTGGAAACACCATATATTTT.

The sample holds one count of this clone. V usage is TRBV24-1 and J usage is TRBJ2-3; the D gene is possibly TRBD2 (6 bases). CDR1 is KGHDR, CDR2 SFDVKD, per germline. The V end lost 5 bases, the J end lost 8 bases, and 13 bases lay between the germline ends. The CDR3 has 13 residues. CDR3 protein: CATSALRGGTQYF. CDR3 sequence (DNA): TGTGCCACCAGTGCCCTGCGGGGTGGTACGCAGTATTTT.

This rearrangement joins TRBV28 to TRBJ1-2, with 10 bases fitting TRBD1. The CDR3 totals 18 residues. Germline V CDR1 and CDR2: MDHEN, SYDVKM. Germline trimming cut 5 bases from V and 0 bases from J; bases unmatched to any gene: 12. The CDR3 coding sequence is TGTGCCAGCAGTGCCCCCCGGGACAGGGGAAGAACTAACTATGGCTACACCTTC. Translated: CASSAPRDRGRTNYGYTF.

The V call is TRBV2, the J call TRBJ2-1; 11 bases match TRBD2. Germline V gene lookup returns CDR1 SNHLY and CDR2 FYNNEI. There are 17 residues in the CDR3. V was pared by 4 bases and J by 7 bases, with 12 bases of the junction left unmatched. CDR3 DNA: TGTGCCAGCAGTGCGAATCCACTAGCGGGAGTTCGGAATGAGCAGTTCTTC. This gives the protein CASSANPLAGVRNEQFF.

The chain uses TRBV29-1 and TRBJ2-5; 9 bases align to TRBD2. The CDR3 loop spans 17 amino acids. V was clipped by 4 bases and J by 3 bases; unmatched bases: 15. Germline values: CDR1 SQVTM, CDR2 ANQGSEA. Written as DNA, the CDR3 is TGCAGCGTTGTCAGCTATAGGGGTAGCGGGGGAAAAGAGACCCAGTACTTC. Amino acids: CSVVSYRGSGGKETQYF. The whole variable domain, filled in from reference TRBV29-1 and TRBJ2-5, reads SAVISQKPSRDICQRGTSLTIQCQVDSQVTMMFWYRQQPGQSLTLIATANQGSEATYESGFVIDKFPISRPNLTFSTLTVSNMSPEDSSIYLCSVVSYRGSGGKETQYFGPGTRLLVL.